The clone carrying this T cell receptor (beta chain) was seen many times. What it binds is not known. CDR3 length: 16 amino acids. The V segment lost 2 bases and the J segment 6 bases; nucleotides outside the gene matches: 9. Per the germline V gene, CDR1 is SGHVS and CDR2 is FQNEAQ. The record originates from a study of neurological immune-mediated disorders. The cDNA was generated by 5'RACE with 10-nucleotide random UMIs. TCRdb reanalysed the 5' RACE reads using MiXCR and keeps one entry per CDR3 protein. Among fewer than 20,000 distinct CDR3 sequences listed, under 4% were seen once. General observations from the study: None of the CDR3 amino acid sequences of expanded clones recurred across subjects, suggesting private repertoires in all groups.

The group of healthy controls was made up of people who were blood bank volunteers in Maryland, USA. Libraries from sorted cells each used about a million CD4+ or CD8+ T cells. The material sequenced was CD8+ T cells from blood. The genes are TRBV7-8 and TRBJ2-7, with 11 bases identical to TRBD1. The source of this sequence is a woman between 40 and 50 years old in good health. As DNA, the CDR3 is TGTGCCAGCAGCTTACGAGCCGGGACAGGGGGTCGCGAGCAGTACTTC. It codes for CASSLRAGTGGREQYF.